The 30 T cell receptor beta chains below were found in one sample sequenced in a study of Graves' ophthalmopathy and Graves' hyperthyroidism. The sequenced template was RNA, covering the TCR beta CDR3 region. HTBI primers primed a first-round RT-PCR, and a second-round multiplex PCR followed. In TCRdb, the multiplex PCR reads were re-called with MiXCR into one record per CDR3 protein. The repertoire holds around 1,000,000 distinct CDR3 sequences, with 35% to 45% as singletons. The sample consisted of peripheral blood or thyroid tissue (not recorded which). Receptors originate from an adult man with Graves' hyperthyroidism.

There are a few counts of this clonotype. The CDR3 sequence: CASSEALGDRHLQGYTF. CDR3 DNA: TGTGCCAGCAGTGAAGCGCTTGGGGACAGGCATCTGCAGGGCTACACCTTC. The chain has TRBV2 and TRBJ1-2, with 8 bases aligning to TRBD1. CDR3 size: 17 residues. The trim removed 0 bases at V and 8 bases at J, leaving 14 bases unmatched. CDR1 and CDR2 (germline): SNHLY, FYNNEI.

The CDR3 region is CASSQGPGPNEKLFF. CDR3 sequence (DNA): TGCGCCAGCAGCCAAGGTCCAGGACCTAATGAAAAACTGTTTTTT. The V call is TRBV4-1, the J call TRBJ1-4; no clear D. The CDR3 contains 15 residues. The germline V and J ends were trimmed by 1 base and 3 bases, with 9 bases remaining between them. The germline V gene has CDR1 MGHRA and CDR2 YSYEKL.

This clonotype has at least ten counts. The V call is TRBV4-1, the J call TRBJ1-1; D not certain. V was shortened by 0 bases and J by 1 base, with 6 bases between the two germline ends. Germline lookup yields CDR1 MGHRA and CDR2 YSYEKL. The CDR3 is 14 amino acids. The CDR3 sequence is CASSQEGRNTEAFF. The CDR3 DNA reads TGCGCCAGCAGCCAAGAGGGCCGGAACACTGAAGCTTTCTTT.

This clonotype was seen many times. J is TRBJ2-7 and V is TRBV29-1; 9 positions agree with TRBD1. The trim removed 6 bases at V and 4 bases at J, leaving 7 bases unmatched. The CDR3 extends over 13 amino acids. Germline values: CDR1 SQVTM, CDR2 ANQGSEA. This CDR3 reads CSVGGQGLYEQYF. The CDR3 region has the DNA TGCAGCGTGGGGGGACAGGGACTGTACGAGCAGTACTTC.

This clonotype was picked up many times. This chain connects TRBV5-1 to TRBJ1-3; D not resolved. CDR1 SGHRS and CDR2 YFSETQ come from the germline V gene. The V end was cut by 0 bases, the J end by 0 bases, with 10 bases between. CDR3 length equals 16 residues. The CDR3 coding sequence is TGCGCCAGCAGCTTGGGGATAACAGCCTCTGGAAACACCATATATTTT. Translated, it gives CASSLGITASGNTIYF.

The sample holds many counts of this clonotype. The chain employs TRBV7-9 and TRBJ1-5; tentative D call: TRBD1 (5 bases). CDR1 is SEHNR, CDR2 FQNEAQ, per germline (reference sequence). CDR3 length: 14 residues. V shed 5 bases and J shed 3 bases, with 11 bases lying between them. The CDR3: CASSPDSLNQPQHF. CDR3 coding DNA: TGTGCCAGCAGCCCAGACAGTCTCAATCAGCCCCAGCATTTT.

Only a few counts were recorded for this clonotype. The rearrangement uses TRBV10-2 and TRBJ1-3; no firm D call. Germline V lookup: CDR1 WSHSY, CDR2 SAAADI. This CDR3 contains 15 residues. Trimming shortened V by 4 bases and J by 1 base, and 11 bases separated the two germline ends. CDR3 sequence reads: CASSVWLTSGNTIYF. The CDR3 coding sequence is TGCGCCAGCAGTGTTTGGCTAACTTCTGGAAACACCATATATTTT.

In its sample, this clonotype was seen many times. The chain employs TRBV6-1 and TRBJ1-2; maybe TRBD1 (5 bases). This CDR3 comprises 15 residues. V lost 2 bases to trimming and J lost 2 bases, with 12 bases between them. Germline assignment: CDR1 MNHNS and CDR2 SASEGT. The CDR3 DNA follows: TGTGCCAGCAGTGAACAGGGTGTCTTGAACTATGGCTACACCTTC. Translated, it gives CASSEQGVLNYGYTF.

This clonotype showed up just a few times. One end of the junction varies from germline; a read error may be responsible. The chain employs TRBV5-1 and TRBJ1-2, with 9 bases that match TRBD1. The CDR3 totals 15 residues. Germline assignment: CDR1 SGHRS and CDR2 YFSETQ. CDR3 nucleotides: TGTGCCAGCAGCTCCGAGGGGACAGGGAACTATGGCTACACCTTC. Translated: CASSSEGTGNYGYTF.

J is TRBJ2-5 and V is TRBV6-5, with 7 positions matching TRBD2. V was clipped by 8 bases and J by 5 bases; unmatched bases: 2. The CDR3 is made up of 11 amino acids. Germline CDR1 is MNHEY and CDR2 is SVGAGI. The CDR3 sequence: CASGTTETQYF. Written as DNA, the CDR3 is TGTGCCAGCGGGACTACCGAGACCCAGTACTTC.

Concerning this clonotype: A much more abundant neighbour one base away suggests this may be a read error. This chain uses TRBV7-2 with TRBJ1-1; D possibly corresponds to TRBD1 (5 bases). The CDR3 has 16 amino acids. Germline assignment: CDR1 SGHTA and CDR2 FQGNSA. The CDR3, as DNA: TGTGCCGGCAGCCGCAGCCAGGGAAGTTCGTACACTGAAGCTTTCTTT. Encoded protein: CAGSRSQGSSYTEAFF.

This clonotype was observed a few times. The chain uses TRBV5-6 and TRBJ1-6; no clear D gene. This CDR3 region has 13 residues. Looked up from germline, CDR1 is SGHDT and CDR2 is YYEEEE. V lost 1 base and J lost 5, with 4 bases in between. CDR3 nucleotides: TGTGCCAGCAGCTTGCAGAATAATTCACCCCTCCACTTT. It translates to CASSLQNNSPLHF.

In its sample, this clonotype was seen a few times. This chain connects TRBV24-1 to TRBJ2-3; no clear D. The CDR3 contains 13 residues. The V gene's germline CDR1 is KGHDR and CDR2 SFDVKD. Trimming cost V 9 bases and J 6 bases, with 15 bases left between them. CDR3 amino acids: CATQPGHSDTQYF. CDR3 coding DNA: TGTGCCACCCAACCTGGGCACAGCGATACGCAGTATTTT.

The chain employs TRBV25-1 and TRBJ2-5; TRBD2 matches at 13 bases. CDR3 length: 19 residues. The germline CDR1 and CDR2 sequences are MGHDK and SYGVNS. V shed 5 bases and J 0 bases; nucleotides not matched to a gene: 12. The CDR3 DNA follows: TGTGCCAGCAGTTTATACGGGACTAGCGGGGTAGGGTACCAAGAGACCCAGTACTTC. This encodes CASSLYGTSGVGYQETQYF.

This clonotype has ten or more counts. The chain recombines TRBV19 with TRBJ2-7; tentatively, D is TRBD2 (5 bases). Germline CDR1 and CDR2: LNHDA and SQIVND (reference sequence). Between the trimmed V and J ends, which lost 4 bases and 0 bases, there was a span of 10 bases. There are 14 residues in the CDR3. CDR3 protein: CASSTEGLSYEQYF. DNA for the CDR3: TGTGCCAGTAGTACGGAAGGACTCTCCTACGAGCAGTACTTC.

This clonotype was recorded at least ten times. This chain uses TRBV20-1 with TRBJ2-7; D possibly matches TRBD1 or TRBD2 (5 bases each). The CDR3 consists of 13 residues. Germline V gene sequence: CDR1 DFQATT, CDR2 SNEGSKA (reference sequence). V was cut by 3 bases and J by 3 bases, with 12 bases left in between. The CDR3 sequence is CSASGGIDYEQYF. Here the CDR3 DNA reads TGCAGTGCTAGTGGGGGAATCGACTACGAGCAGTACTTC.

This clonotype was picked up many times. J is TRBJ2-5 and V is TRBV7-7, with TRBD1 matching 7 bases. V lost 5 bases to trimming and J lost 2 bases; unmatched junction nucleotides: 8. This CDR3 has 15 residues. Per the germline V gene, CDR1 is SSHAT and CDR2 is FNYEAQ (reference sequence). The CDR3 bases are TGTGCCAGCAGCAGATCGACAGGGAGACAAGAGACCCAGTACTTC. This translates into CASSRSTGRQETQYF.

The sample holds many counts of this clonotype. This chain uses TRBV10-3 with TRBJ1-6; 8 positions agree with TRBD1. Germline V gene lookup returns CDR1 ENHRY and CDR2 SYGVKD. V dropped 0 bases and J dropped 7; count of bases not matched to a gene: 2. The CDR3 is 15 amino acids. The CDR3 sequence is CAISESRQGNSPLHF. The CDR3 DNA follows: TGTGCCATCAGTGAGTCCAGACAGGGGAATTCACCCCTCCACTTT.

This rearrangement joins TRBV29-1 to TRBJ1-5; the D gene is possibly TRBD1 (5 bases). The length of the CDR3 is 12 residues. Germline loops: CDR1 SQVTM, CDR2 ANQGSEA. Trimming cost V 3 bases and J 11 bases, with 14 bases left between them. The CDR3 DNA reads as TGCAGCGTTGATCAGGGCGGCGAGACCCAGCATTTT. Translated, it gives CSVDQGGETQHF.

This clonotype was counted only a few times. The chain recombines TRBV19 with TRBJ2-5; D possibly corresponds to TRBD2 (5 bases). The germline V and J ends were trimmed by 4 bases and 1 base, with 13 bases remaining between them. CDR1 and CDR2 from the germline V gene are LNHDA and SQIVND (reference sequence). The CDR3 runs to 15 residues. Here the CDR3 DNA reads TGTGCCAGTAGTACCAGCCCGGGAACCCAAGAGACCCAGTACTTC. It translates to CASSTSPGTQETQYF.

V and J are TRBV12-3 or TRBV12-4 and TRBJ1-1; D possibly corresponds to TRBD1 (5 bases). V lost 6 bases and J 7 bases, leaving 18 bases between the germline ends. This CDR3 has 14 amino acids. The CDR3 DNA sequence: TGTGCCAGCAGCACCCGAGAGGGGCTTAATGAAGCTTTCTTT. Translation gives CASSTREGLNEAFF.

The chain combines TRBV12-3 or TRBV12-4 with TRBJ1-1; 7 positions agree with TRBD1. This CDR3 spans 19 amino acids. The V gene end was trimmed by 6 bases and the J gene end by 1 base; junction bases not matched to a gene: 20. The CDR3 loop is CASRRPRDSGLRWNTEAFF. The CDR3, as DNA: TGTGCCAGCAGGCGGCCGCGGGACAGCGGTCTTCGGTGGAACACTGAAGCTTTCTTT.

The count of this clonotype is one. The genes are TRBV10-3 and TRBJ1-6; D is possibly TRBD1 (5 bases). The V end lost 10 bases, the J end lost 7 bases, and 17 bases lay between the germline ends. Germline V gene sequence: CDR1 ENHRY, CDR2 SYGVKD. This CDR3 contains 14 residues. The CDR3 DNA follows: TGTGCCAGCATCAAGGGGTTTGGAAATTCACCCCTCCACTTT. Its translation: CASIKGFGNSPLHF.

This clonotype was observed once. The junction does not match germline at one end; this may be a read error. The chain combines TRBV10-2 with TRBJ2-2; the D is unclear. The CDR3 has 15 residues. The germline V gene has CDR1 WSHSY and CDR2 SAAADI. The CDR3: CASSEAPGSSYELFF. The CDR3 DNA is TGTGCCAGCAGTGAAGCGCCCGGGTCCTCCTACGAGCTGTTTTTT.

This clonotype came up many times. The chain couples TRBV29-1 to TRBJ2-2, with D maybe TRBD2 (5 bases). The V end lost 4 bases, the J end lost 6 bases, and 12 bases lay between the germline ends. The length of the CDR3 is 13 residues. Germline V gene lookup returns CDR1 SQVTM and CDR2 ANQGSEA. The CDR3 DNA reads TGCAGCGTTGGAGGGATCAGCGCCGGGGAGCTGTTTTTT. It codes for CSVGGISAGELFF.

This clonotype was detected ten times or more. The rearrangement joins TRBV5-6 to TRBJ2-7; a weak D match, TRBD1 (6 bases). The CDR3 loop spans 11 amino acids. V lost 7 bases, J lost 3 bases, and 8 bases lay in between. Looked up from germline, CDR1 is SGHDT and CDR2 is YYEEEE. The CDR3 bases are TGTGCCAGCCAGGGGATCTACGAGCAGTACTTC. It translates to CASQGIYEQYF.

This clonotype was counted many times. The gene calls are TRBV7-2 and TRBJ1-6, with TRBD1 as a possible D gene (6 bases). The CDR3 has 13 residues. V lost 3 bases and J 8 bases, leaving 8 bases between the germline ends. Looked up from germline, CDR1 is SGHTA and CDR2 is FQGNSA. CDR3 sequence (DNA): TGTGCCAGCAGCTTTCCAGGGGATTCACCCCTCCACTTT. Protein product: CASSFPGDSPLHF.

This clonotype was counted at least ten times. The CDR3 is CSVELKFRAEAFF. The CDR3 coding sequence is TGCAGCGTTGAATTAAAGTTTCGGGCTGAAGCTTTCTTT. This chain joins TRBV29-1 and TRBJ1-1, with D unclear. Per the germline V gene, CDR1 is SQVTM and CDR2 is ANQGSEA. The CDR3 sequence is 13 residues long. Trimming removed 2 bases at V and 6 bases at J, with 13 bases between.

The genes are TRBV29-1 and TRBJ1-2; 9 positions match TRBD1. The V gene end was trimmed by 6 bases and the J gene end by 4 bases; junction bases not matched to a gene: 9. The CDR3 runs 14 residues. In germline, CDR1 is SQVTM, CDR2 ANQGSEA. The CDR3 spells CSVGQGRFGYGYTF. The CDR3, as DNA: TGCAGCGTGGGACAGGGTCGGTTTGGCTATGGCTACACCTTC. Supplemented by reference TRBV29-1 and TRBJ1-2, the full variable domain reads SAVISQKPSRDICQRGTSLTIQCQVDSQVTMMFWYRQQPGQSLTLIATANQGSEATYESGFVIDKFPISRPNLTFSTLTVSNMSPEDSSIYLCSVGQGRFGYGYTFGSGTRLTVV.

The CDR3, as DNA: TGTGCCAGCAGCCTCTCCGGAGGCGCCAGTGTTGAGCAGTATTTT. It encodes CASSLSGGASVEQYF. This chain joins TRBV6-1 and TRBJ2-3; D perhaps matches TRBD2 (5 bases). The CDR3 has 15 residues. V dropped 6 bases and J dropped 11 bases, with 24 bases sitting between them. From germline, CDR1 is MNHNS and CDR2 SASEGT.